These T cell receptor beta chains were read from a single sample in a study of T cell responses to AZD1222 COVID-19 vaccine. Repertoires were generated with immunoSEQ multiplex PCR, while TCRdb's copy carries only in-frame clones and drops some. There are about 130,000 clones in the sample; 89% occur only once, and roughly 4.2% lies in the top ten. Sequenced here: peripheral blood, sampled on day 0 of AZD1222 vaccination. These receptors were taken from an adult in good health. CDR3s leave out the opening cysteine and the closing phenylalanine or tryptophan.

j_call v_call cdr3_aa
TRBJ2-2 TRBV1 TTPRARYCGRDTGELF
TRBJ2-3 TRBV4-1 ATGGFTQY
TRBJ1-4 TRBV5-1 ASTQTGFTNEKLF
TRBJ2-5 TRBV7-7 ASSPAGTEEETQY
TRBJ1-4 TRBV19 ASSIGRTNEKLF
TRBJ1-5 TRBV21-1 ASSPDGAITHGPYQPQH
TRBJ2-7 TRBV19 ASSTFDIPYEQY
TRBJ2-2 TRBV15 ATSRDRGPGEFRELF
TRBJ1-5 TRBV6-1 ASSGGGGVYSNQPQH
TRBJ1-1 TRBV2 ASSISDNTEAF
TRBJ1-5 TRBV19 ASNGDPQGNQPQH
TRBJ2-7 TRBV3-1/TRBV3-2 ASSWQGPPY
TRBJ2-7 TRBV9 ASSSLAEPGYEQY
TRBJ2-6 TRBV10-3 ATAAEAKTSGANVLT
TRBJ1-5 TRBV27 ASSRGLSPQH
TRBJ2-2 TRBV6-5 ASTGDRERTGELF
TRBJ1-3 TRBV7-3 ASSRQTGPGNTIY
TRBJ1-2 TRBV7-2 ASSLKPGANYGYT
TRBJ1-1 TRBV5-1 ASSSQGSGTEAF
TRBJ2-5 TRBV28 ASTLGTSGMETQY
TRBJ2-5 TRBV6-1 ASSDPARGGETQY
TRBJ1-5 TRBV18 ASSLDRGGSNQPQH
TRBJ1-5 TRBV15 ATSGNRDHNQPQH
TRBJ2-7 TRBV6-2/TRBV6-3 ASSYRLDFSGAYEQY
TRBJ2-7 TRBV18 ASSPPTGGGDEQY
TRBJ1-1 TRBV5-6 ASSLSLRPAF
TRBJ1-5 TRBV28 ASNWDSSNQPQH
TRBJ1-2 TRBV28 ASSFGQLGYGYT
TRBJ2-1 TRBV24-1 ATSPAGTAYNEQF
TRBJ2-7 TRBV6-2/TRBV6-3 ASSYSTSGGLSYEQY
TRBJ1-6 TRBV18 ASSPDRGNSPLH
TRBJ2-2 TRBV9 ASSVGRGYTGELF
TRBJ1-2 TRBV7-2 ASSASGEGLRWGYT
TRBJ1-1 TRBV27 ASSPTPGTEAF
TRBJ2-7 TRBV27 ASKGSSGFEQY
TRBJ2-1 TRBV12-2 ASRLVSSGWWLQF
TRBJ1-2 TRBV11-2 ASSADGFYGYT
TRBJ1-2 TRBV18 ASSPRDSDGYT
TRBJ2-5 TRBV7-3 ASSRLADRGETQY
TRBJ2-2 TRBV19 ASSMIEGGSAGELF
TRBJ2-6 TRBV7-8 ASRTDRAGANVLT
TRBJ2-3 TRBV7-6 ASSLDARRRDTQY
TRBJ1-6 TRBV28 ASSPGGNSPLH
TRBJ2-7 TRBV7-9 ASSLMQGYEQY
TRBJ1-5 TRBV2 ASCGGESGGQPQH
TRBJ1-2 TRBV24-1 ATSDKGAYGYT
TRBJ2-1 TRBV4-3 ASSGERGSYNEQF
TRBJ2-1 TRBV10-3 AIGQGVNEQF
TRBJ2-7 TRBV10-3 ATTGTEIYEQY
TRBJ2-2 TRBV7-9 ASIRGSDTGELF
TRBJ2-7 TRBV7-2 ASSLNDRAGEQY
TRBJ2-1 TRBV10-3 AITDRDGSYNEQF
TRBJ1-2 TRBV5-1 ASRTGQVEGYT
TRBJ2-5 TRBV10-3 AISAGGFQETQY
TRBJ1-1 TRBV27 ASSFDFRDRKNTEAF